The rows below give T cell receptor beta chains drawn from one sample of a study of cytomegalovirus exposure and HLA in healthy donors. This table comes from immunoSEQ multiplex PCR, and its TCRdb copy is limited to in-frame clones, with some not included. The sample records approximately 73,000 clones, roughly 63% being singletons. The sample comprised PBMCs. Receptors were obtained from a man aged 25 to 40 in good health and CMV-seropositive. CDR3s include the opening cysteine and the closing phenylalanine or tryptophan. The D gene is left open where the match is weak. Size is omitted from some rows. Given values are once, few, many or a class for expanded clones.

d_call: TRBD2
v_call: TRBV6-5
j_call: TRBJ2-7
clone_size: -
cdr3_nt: TGTGCCAGCAGTTCGCGATCGGGACTAGTAGGCGAGCAGTACTTC
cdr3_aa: CASSSRSGLVGEQYF

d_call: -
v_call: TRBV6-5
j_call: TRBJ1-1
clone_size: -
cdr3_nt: TGTGCCAGCAGACATTTCCGGGTCACTGAAGCTTTCTTT
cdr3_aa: CASRHFRVTEAFF

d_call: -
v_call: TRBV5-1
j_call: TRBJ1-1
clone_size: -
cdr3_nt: TGCGCCAGCAGCTCGGGAGAGGGGATGAACACTGAAGCTTTCTTT
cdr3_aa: CASSSGEGMNTEAFF

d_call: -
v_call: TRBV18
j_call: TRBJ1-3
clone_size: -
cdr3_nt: TGTGCCAGCTCGGAGAGAGCTGACTCTGGAAACACCATATATTTT
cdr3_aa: CASSERADSGNTIYF

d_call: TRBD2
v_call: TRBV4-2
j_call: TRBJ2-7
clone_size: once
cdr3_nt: TGTGCCAGCAGCCAAGATGAGCGGGGGGGGAGCTCCTACGAGCAGTACTTC
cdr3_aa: CASSQDERGGSSYEQYF

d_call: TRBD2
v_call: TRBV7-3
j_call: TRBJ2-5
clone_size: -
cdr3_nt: TGTGCCAGCAGCTCCAGCGGGGGACCAGAGACCCAGTACTTC
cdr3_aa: CASSSSGGPETQYF

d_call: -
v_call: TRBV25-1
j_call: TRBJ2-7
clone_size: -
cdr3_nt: TGTGCCAGCAGTGAGAGCCAGGGGACCTACGAGCAGTACTTC
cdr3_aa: CASSESQGTYEQYF

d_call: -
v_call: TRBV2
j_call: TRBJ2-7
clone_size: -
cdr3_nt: TGTGCCAGCAGAGGCAGGACTTCCTACGAGCAGTACTTC
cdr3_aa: CASRGRTSYEQYF

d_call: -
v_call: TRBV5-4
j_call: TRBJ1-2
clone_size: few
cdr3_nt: TGTGCCAGCAGCTTGGTTCAGGAAGGGGCCTATGGCTACACCTTC
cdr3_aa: CASSLVQEGAYGYTF

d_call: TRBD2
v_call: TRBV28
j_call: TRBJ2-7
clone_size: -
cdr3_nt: TGTGCCAGCAGTTTCCAGGGAGGGTCCTACGAGCAGTACTTC
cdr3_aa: CASSFQGGSYEQYF

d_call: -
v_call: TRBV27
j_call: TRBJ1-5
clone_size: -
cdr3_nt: TGTGCCAGCAGAGACAGCAGCAATCAGCCCCAGCATTTT
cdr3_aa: CASRDSSNQPQHF

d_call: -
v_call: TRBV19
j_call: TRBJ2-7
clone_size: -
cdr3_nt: TGTGCCAGTAGTAAGGGACAAGTCTACGAGCAGTACTTC
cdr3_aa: CASSKGQVYEQYF

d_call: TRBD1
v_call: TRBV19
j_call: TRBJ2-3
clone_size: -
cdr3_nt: TGTGCCAGTAGTACCGACAGGGGCCCTTTTCCAGATACGCAGTATTTT
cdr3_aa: CASSTDRGPFPDTQYF

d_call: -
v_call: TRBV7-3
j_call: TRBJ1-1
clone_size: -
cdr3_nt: TGTGCCAGCAGCGCCGGACTCAACACTGAAGCTTTCTTT
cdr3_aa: CASSAGLNTEAFF

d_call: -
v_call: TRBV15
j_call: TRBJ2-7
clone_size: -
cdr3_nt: TGTGCCACCAGTTTGGGGCTTTGGCCCTACGAGCAGTACTTC
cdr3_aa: CATSLGLWPYEQYF

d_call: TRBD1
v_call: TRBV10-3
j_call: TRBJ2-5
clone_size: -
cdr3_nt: TGTGCCATCAGTGCAAAATCCGGGACAGGTGACGAAGAGACCCAGTACTTC
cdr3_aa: CAISAKSGTGDEETQYF

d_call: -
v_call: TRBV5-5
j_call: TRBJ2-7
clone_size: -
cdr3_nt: TGTGCCAGCAGCCCAAGACTCGTAGCGGCCTACGAGCAGTACTTC
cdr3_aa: CASSPRLVAAYEQYF

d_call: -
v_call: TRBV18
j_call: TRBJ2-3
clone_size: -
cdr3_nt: TGTGCCAGCTCACCACAAACGTCTCCGCGTAGGGGAGATACGCAGTATTTT
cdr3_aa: CASSPQTSPRRGDTQYF

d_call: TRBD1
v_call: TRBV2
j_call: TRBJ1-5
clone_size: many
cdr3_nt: TGTGCCAGCAAGGGAGAGGGGGCCCAGCCCCAGCATTTT
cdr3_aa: CASKGEGAQPQHF

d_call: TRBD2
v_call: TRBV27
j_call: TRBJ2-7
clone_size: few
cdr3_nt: TGTGCCAGCAGTCCGTCGGGGGGATACGAGCAGTACTTC
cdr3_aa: CASSPSGGYEQYF

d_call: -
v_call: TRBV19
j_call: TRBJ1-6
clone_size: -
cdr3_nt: TGTGCCAGTTCACCCTCACTTAACCCATCATCACCCCTCCACTTT
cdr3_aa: CASSPSLNPSSPLHF

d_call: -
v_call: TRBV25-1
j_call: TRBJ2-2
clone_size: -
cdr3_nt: TGTGCCAGCAGTGAAGATCGGACAGCCGGATTCACCGGGGAGCTGTTTTTT
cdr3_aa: CASSEDRTAGFTGELFF

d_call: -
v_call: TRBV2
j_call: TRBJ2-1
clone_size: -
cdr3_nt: TGTGCCAGTGCCCGGTCCAATGAGCAGTTCTTC
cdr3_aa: CASARSNEQFF

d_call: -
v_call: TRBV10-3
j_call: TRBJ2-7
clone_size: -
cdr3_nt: TGTGCCATCAGTGACGGGAGTTATCTCCACGAGCAGTACTTC
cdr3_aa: CAISDGSYLHEQYF

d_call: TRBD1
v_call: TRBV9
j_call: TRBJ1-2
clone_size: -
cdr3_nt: TGTGCCAGCAGCGTAGGGGACAGGGAATATGGCTACACCTTC
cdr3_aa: CASSVGDREYGYTF